Below, 28 T cell receptor beta chains from the same sample are listed, as sequenced in a study of persistence of HIV-infected CD4 T cells. Antigens of these TCRs are unknown. The stimulus was lysate of CMV-infected fibroblasts, around 10 ug/mL. Memory cells lacking CD40L and CD69 with high CD45RO were sorted. This was the immunoSEQ version 4 assay in survey mode. The method was immunoSEQ multiplex PCR; TCRdb's version includes in-frame clones alone and lacks a portion of them. The data show roughly 41,000 clones, with 80% seen just once and 1.5% to 2% held by the top ten. The material was CD4+ T cells sorted from PBMCs after roughly 19-hour stimulation, obtained from a patient who received antiretroviral therapy. Source of these receptors: an adult man with HIV who was CMV-seropositive.

The J gene is TRBJ2-2, the V gene TRBV19; TRBD1 agrees at 7 bases. The CDR3 runs to 15 residues. The V and J ends lost 2 bases and 5 bases, in that order; junction bases with no gene match: 5. CDR1 is LNHDA, CDR2 SQIVND, per germline (reference sequence). CDR3 amino acids: CASSIKTGSTGELFF. CDR3 nucleotide sequence: TGTGCCAGTAGTATAAAGACAGGGAGTACCGGGGAGCTGTTTTTT.

This chain uses TRBV27 with TRBJ1-3; 8 nucleotides line up with TRBD1. V was clipped by 1 base and J by 0 bases; unmatched bases: 8. The CDR3 consists of 18 residues. CDR1 is MNHEY, CDR2 SMNVEV, per germline (reference sequence). CDR3: CASSLYGQGHDSGNTIYF. Here the CDR3 DNA reads TGTGCCAGCAGTTTATACGGACAGGGACACGACTCTGGAAACACCATATATTTT.

This chain uses TRBV19 with TRBJ1-1, with a tentative D call TRBD1 (6 bases). V lost 3 bases and J lost 0, with 17 bases in between. The CDR3 loop spans 17 amino acids. The germline V gene has CDR1 LNHDA and CDR2 SQIVND (reference sequence). The CDR3 DNA reads TGTGCCAGTAGTATTCAAACTTCTGGGACACTGAACACTGAAGCTTTCTTT. Protein: CASSIQTSGTLNTEAFF.

This rearrangement joins TRBV7-9 to TRBJ1-2, with 10 positions matching TRBD1. V shed 1 base, J shed 5 bases, and the junction held 4 bases outside the gene matches. Germline V gives CDR1 SEHNR, CDR2 FQNEAQ (reference sequence). This CDR3 has 15 residues. Here the CDR3 reads CASSLGQGALYGYTF. The CDR3 DNA sequence: TGTGCCAGCAGCTTAGGACAGGGGGCCCTATATGGCTACACCTTC.

The J gene is TRBJ1-5, the V gene TRBV19; D perhaps matches TRBD1 (5 bases). The CDR3 is made up of 14 amino acids. Germline lookup yields CDR1 LNHDA and CDR2 SQIVND (reference sequence). V shed 3 bases and J shed 4 bases, with 10 bases lying between them. The CDR3 nucleotides read TGTGCCAGTAGTATCATGGGGGGGAATCAGCCCCAGCATTTT. Its translation: CASSIMGGNQPQHF.

The chain links TRBV4-1 to TRBJ1-5, with TRBD1 identical over 8 bases. Per the germline V gene, CDR1 is MGHRA and CDR2 is YSYEKL. V dropped 4 bases and J dropped 4; count of bases not matched to a gene: 6. CDR3 length equals 15 residues. CDR3 nucleotide sequence: TGCGCCAGCAGCCCTACAGGGGGGGGAAATCAGCCCCAGCATTTT. Protein sequence: CASSPTGGGNQPQHF.

The J gene is TRBJ1-3, the V gene TRBV7-9; D is undetermined. V dropped 3 bases and J dropped 2 bases, with 8 bases sitting between them. The germline V gene has CDR1 SEHNR and CDR2 FQNEAQ (reference sequence). The CDR3 totals 14 residues. Here the CDR3 reads CASSLQAPGNTIYF. Here the CDR3 DNA reads TGTGCCAGCAGCTTGCAGGCCCCTGGAAACACCATATATTTT.

The chain couples TRBV6-5 to TRBJ2-7, with TRBD2 matching 8 bases. The CDR3 is 12 amino acids. After removal of 3 bases from V and 7 bases from J, the junction contained 2 bases not matched to a gene. CDR1 is MNHEY, CDR2 SVGAGI, per germline. DNA of the CDR3: TGTGCCAGCAGTTATCCGGGGGGGGAGCAGTACTTC. Protein product: CASSYPGGEQYF.

V gene TRBV2 combines with J gene TRBJ2-1; 11 nucleotides align to TRBD1. The germline V gene encodes CDR1 SNHLY and CDR2 FYNNEI. With V trimmed by 4 bases and J by 8 bases, 4 bases remained unmatched. The CDR3 contains 14 residues. CDR3 bases: TGTGCCAGCAGTGGGGGACAGGGGGTGGATGAGCAGTTCTTC. This translates into CASSGGQGVDEQFF.

The chain couples TRBV7-8 to TRBJ2-5; the D call may be TRBD1 or TRBD2 (6 bases each). The CDR3 has 14 amino acids. The V end was cut by 3 bases, the J end by 7 bases, with 15 bases between. CDR1 SGHVS and CDR2 FQNEAQ come from the germline V gene. The CDR3: CASSFQGRLGTQYF. The CDR3 DNA is TGTGCCAGCAGCTTCCAGGGGAGGTTAGGGACCCAGTACTTC.

The V gene is TRBV19, the J gene TRBJ1-5; the D gene is possibly TRBD1 (5 bases). The CDR3 is made up of 13 amino acids. Germline loops: CDR1 LNHDA, CDR2 SQIVND (reference sequence). Trimming stripped 7 bases from V and 7 bases from J, with 14 bases between. The CDR3 DNA is TGTGCCAGTAATCAGGGCGGCGGACAGCCCCAGCATTTT. This codes for CASNQGGGQPQHF.

The chain links TRBV7-9 to TRBJ1-1, with D possibly being TRBD1 (5 bases). CDR3 length: 13 amino acids. Germline loops: CDR1 SEHNR, CDR2 FQNEAQ (reference sequence). Trimming took 3 bases from V and 8 from J, leaving 13 bases between them. The CDR3 region has the DNA TGTGCCAGCAGCTTGATTCAGCGGGGGGAAGCTTTCTTT. Translated: CASSLIQRGEAFF.

The V call is TRBV6-1, the J call TRBJ2-1; D is uncertain. V lost 5 bases and J lost 5, with 7 bases in between. The CDR3 is 12 amino acids. Germline lookup yields CDR1 MNHNS and CDR2 SASEGT. In DNA form, the CDR3 reads TGTGCCAGCAGTCAACAGAACAATGAGCAGTTCTTC. The encoded protein is CASSQQNNEQFF.

Only one count was recorded for this clone. J is TRBJ2-3 and V is TRBV24-1, with 8 bases matching TRBD2. Germline assignment: CDR1 KGHDR and CDR2 SFDVKD. The length of the CDR3 is 16 residues. V trimming: 1 base; J trimming: 3 bases; junction bases outside the gene matches: 5. CDR3 nucleotide sequence: TGTGCCACCAGTGATTTAGGCGGGACTAGAACAGATACGCAGTATTTT. Translating it yields CATSDLGGTRTDTQYF.

The chain combines TRBV10-3 with TRBJ2-3; 7 bases agree with TRBD2. This CDR3 has 14 residues. J gave up 4 bases and V 6 bases, and 7 bases lay outside the gene matches. From germline, CDR1 is ENHRY and CDR2 SYGVKD. This chain's CDR3 is CAIRSGDFSDTQYF. The CDR3 DNA is TGTGCCATCAGGAGCGGGGATTTCTCAGATACGCAGTATTTT.

The chain joins TRBV28 to TRBJ1-5; no definite D call. CDR1 is MDHEN, CDR2 SYDVKM, per germline. The CDR3 consists of 16 residues. The germline V and J ends were trimmed by 3 bases and 2 bases, with 14 bases remaining between them. DNA for the CDR3: TGTGCCAGCAGTTTTGATAAGGGTTGGGGCAATCAGCCCCAGCATTTT. It specifies CASSFDKGWGNQPQHF.

This chain connects TRBV29-1 to TRBJ2-1; D is uncertain. CDR1 and CDR2 from the germline V gene are SQVTM and ANQGSEA. V gave up 5 bases and J gave up 8 bases, with 10 bases separating them. The CDR3 covers 11 residues. The CDR3 DNA follows: TGCAGCGTTTCTAACCTATATGAGCAGTTCTTC. Amino acids: CSVSNLYEQFF.

The chain recombines TRBV2 with TRBJ1-2, with D possibly matching TRBD1 (5 bases). The CDR3 has 14 residues. V lost 4 bases to trimming and J lost 4 bases, with 13 bases between them. From germline, CDR1 is SNHLY and CDR2 FYNNEI. The CDR3 DNA reads TGTGCCAGCAGTGTGTTGGGGGGTGGCTATGGCTACACCTTC. Translating gives CASSVLGGGYGYTF. The whole variable domain, filled in from reference TRBV2 and TRBJ1-2, reads EPEVTQTPSHQVTQMGQEVILRCVPISNHLYFYWYRQILGQKVEFLVSFYNNEISEKSEIFDDQFSVERPDGSNFTLKIRSTKLEDSAMYFCASSVLGGGYGYTFGSGTRLTVV.

The chain recombines TRBV9 with TRBJ1-2; unclear D gene. Trimming cost V 2 bases and J 2 bases, with 16 bases left between them. In germline, CDR1 is SGDLS, CDR2 YYNGEE. The CDR3 runs 16 residues. The DNA for the CDR3 is TGTGCCAGCAGCGTTGGCCCCGGGCGAGGGAACTATGGCTACACCTTC. Translating it yields CASSVGPGRGNYGYTF.

The chain recombines TRBV6-5 with TRBJ1-1, with TRBD1 as a possible D gene (6 bases). The germline V and J ends were trimmed by 2 bases and 1 base, with 11 bases remaining between them. CDR3 size: 15 residues. Germline CDR1 is MNHEY and CDR2 is SVGAGI. The CDR3 is CASSYGQGRNTEAFF. The CDR3 DNA follows: TGTGCCAGCAGTTACGGGCAGGGGCGGAACACTGAAGCTTTCTTT.

V usage is TRBV7-2 and J usage is TRBJ2-1, with D perhaps matching TRBD2 (5 bases). The CDR3 covers 14 residues. Germline V gene sequence: CDR1 SGHTA, CDR2 FQGNSA. With 8 bases removed from V and 3 bases from J, the gap between germline ends came to 14 bases. Here the CDR3 DNA reads TGTGCCAGCGGCCTGGACTTAAACTACAATGAGCAGTTCTTC. Amino acid sequence: CASGLDLNYNEQFF.

V gene TRBV30 combines with J gene TRBJ1-5; D is uncertain. CDR1 and CDR2 (germline): GTSNPN, SVGIG (reference sequence). Trimming took off 2 bases at V and 1 base at J, with 6 bases between the two ends. This CDR3 is built from 13 residues. This chain's CDR3 is CAWSKGSNQPQHF. As DNA, the CDR3 is TGTGCCTGGAGTAAGGGAAGCAATCAGCCCCAGCATTTT.

V usage is TRBV28 and J usage is TRBJ1-2; a weak D match, TRBD1 (6 bases). Germline V CDR1 and CDR2: MDHEN, SYDVKM. Trimming removed 7 bases from V and 8 bases from J, with 23 bases in between. The CDR3 covers 15 residues. The CDR3 nucleotides read TGTGCCAGCACGCCCCTTGACAGGAGCTTTGGCGGCTACACCTTC. Encoded protein: CASTPLDRSFGGYTF.

The gene calls are TRBV6-6 and TRBJ2-1; TRBD2 matches at 7 bases. From germline, CDR1 is MNHNY and CDR2 SVGAGI (reference sequence). This CDR3 is 15 amino acids long. After removal of 0 bases from V and 5 bases from J, the junction contained 4 bases not matched to a gene. The CDR3 nucleotides are TGTGCCAGCAGTTACTCAGCGGGGTCCAACAATGAGCAGTTCTTC. It translates to CASSYSAGSNNEQFF.

The chain uses TRBV18 and TRBJ1-6, with 7 bases identical to TRBD1. The CDR3 sequence is 18 residues long. The germline CDR1 and CDR2 sequences are KGHSH and LQKENI. The J segment lost 2 bases and the V segment lost 4 bases, leaving 11 bases of the junction unmatched. The CDR3 reads CASSLQTGRGTYNSPLHF. CDR3 in DNA: TGTGCCAGCTCACTCCAGACAGGGCGTGGGACCTATAATTCACCCCTCCACTTT.

The J gene is TRBJ2-6, the V gene TRBV28; D is perhaps TRBD1 or TRBD2 (5 bases each). Looked up from germline, CDR1 is MDHEN and CDR2 is SYDVKM. V lost 3 bases to trimming and J lost 2 bases, with 14 bases between them. The CDR3 extends over 17 amino acids. The CDR3 coding sequence is TGTGCCAGCAGTTTCTTCCCCCAGGGAGCTGGGGCCAACGTCCTGACTTTC. Its translation is CASSFFPQGAGANVLTF.

The CDR3 is CASSPGTGGQNQPQHF. CDR3 DNA sequence: TGTGCCAGCTCACCAGGGACAGGGGGACAAAATCAGCCCCAGCATTTT. This chain joins TRBV18 and TRBJ1-5, with 11 bases lining up with TRBD1. CDR3 length: 16 amino acids. V was pared by 2 bases and J by 4 bases, with 4 bases of the junction left unmatched. From germline, CDR1 is KGHSH and CDR2 LQKENI.

The V and J genes are TRBV7-2 and TRBJ1-3, with D hard to call. The CDR3 is 16 residues long. Germline lookup yields CDR1 SGHTA and CDR2 FQGNSA. V shed 7 bases and J shed 0 bases, with 16 bases lying between them. The CDR3 region has the DNA TGTGCCAGCACCCCGGCGGTCCGGAGCTCTGGAAACACCATATATTTT. Translating it yields CASTPAVRSSGNTIYF.